Below, 15 T cell receptor beta chains from the same sample are listed, as sequenced in a study of T cells in women clearing cervical HPV infection. Assay used: immunoSEQ multiplex PCR; TCRdb lists only in-frame clones, some missing. The sample holds approximately 31,000 clones. The sequencing sample was made of blood buffy coat. These receptors were taken from a woman aged 18-70 years with a cervical HPV16 infection that either progressed to CIN3+ or cleared (not recorded which).

About this clone itself: The CDR3 end lies 3 residues beyond the end of the read and is filled in from the germline J gene. The chain employs TRBV20-1 and TRBJ2-7; no clear D gene. The CDR3 loop spans 13 amino acids. Trimming stripped 5 bases from V and 2 bases from J, with 13 bases between. Germline CDR1 reads DFQATT; CDR2 reads SNEGSKA (reference sequence). CDR3 DNA (partial): TGCAGTGCTTCCCAAGGGTACGCCTACGAG. Its translation is CSASQGYAYE. The whole CDR3 sequence reads CSASQGYAYEQYF.

With regard to this clone: The sequence runs out 3 residues before the end of the CDR3; the remainder is reconstructed from the germline J gene. The genes are TRBV6-2 or TRBV6-3 and TRBJ2-7; 8 bases align to TRBD1. Per germline, CDR1 MNHEY and CDR2 SVGEGT. The CDR3 has 13 residues. The J segment lost 5 bases and the V segment lost 10 bases, leaving 10 bases of the junction unmatched. CDR3 DNA, as far as it was read: TGTGCCATCAAGGACAGGGAAGGCCACGAG. The encoded protein is CAIKDREGHE. The entire CDR3 reads CAIKDREGHEQYF.

Of note for this clone: Read data end 3 residues before the CDR3 end; the end is taken from the germline J gene. This chain connects TRBV19 to TRBJ2-4; D not certain. Germline V lookup: CDR1 LNHDA, CDR2 SQIVND (reference sequence). The CDR3 sequence is 14 residues long. Partial CDR3 DNA: TGTGCCAGTAGTACTCCAGGATTGGGTCACGAT. This sequence encodes CASSTPGLGHD. The CDR3 in its entirety is CASSTPGLGHDQYF.

In the case of this clone: The CDR3 end falls 3 residues outside the read, so it is completed with the germline J gene. The chain joins TRBV2 to TRBJ1-5, with 8 bases fitting TRBD1. CDR3 length: 14 amino acids. Germline CDR1 SNHLY, CDR2 FYNNEI. V lost 6 bases to trimming and J lost 5 bases; unmatched junction nucleotides: 6. Incomplete CDR3 DNA: TGTGCCAGCAGCCCGACAGGGGAGCATCAGCCC. This codes for CASSPTGEHQP. In full, the CDR3 is CASSPTGEHQPQHF.

According to its frequency, this clone is medium-sized. From the germline J gene comes the end of the CDR3, since the read stops 3 residues before it. The V gene is TRBV18, the J gene TRBJ2-1, with TRBD2 identical over 9 bases. After removal of 4 bases from V and 9 bases from J, the junction contained 10 bases not matched to a gene. Germline CDR1 and CDR2: KGHSH and LQKENI. The CDR3 is 15 residues long. CDR3 residues: CASSRSIAGEGEQFF. The CDR3 DNA, read in part, is TGTGCCAGCTCACGTTCCATAGCGGGGGAGGGTGAG.

About this clone: The read terminates 3 residues before the CDR3 end, so the remaining end is supplied by the germline J gene. The V gene is TRBV11-2, the J gene TRBJ1-2; D unresolved. The CDR3 runs to 15 residues. Germline V gene data show CDR1 as SGHAT and CDR2 as FQNNGV. Incomplete CDR3 DNA: TGTGCCAGCAGCAGAGGACTAGCGGGAACAGATACC. Its translation is CASSRGLAGTDT. Given in full, the CDR3 is CASSRGLAGTDTYTF.

CDR3 bases read: TGTGCCAGCAGTGGAAGAGGGACAGACAATCAGCCC. Translation gives CASSGRGTDNQP. The entire CDR3 protein reads CASSGRGTDNQPQHF. The rearrangement uses TRBV6-1 and TRBJ1-5; TRBD1 matches 7 bases. The read ends 3 residues shy of where the CDR3 ends; the end is completed using the germline J gene. Germline V CDR1 and CDR2: MNHNS, SASEGT. This CDR3 region has 15 residues. The ends lost 4 bases at V and 3 bases at J; junction bases unmatched: 6.

Comment on this clone: The read terminates 3 residues ahead of where the CDR3 ends, so the germline J gene completes it. The chain recombines TRBV20-1 with TRBJ2-1, with D maybe TRBD1 (6 bases). The length of the CDR3 is 14 residues. The germline CDR1 and CDR2 sequences are DFQATT and SNEGSKA (reference sequence). The V end was cut by 2 bases, the J end by 9 bases, with 17 bases between. The CDR3 bases that were read are TGCAGTGCTAGAAAGACAGGCCTAAAGGGTGAG. Translated, it gives CSARKTGLKGE. From start to end, the CDR3 is CSARKTGLKGEQFF.

To note about this clone: The read terminates 3 residues ahead of where the CDR3 ends, so the germline J gene completes it. The genes are TRBV15 and TRBJ1-2; tentative D call: TRBD1 (6 bases). The CDR3 runs 12 residues. Germline V gene data show CDR1 as LNHNV and CDR2 as YYDKDF (reference sequence). The CDR3 sequence: CATSNRVRGYTF. CDR3 DNA, as far as it was read: TGTGCCACCAGCAACAGGGTACGAGGC.

A word on this clone: The CDR3 is cut off 3 residues early in the read; its end comes from the germline J gene. V usage is TRBV19 and J usage is TRBJ1-2, with a tentative D call TRBD1 (6 bases). Germline V lookup: CDR1 LNHDA, CDR2 SQIVND (reference sequence). This CDR3 has 15 residues. CDR3 loop: CASSIKRGAGNDYTF. The DNA read from the CDR3 is TGTGCCAGTAGTATAAAGCGGGGGGCGGGGAATGAC.

The CDR3 sequence is CASSQEGALGTEAFF. Partial CDR3 DNA: TGTGCCAGCAGCCAAGAGGGGGCACTGGGCACTGAA. V usage is TRBV3-1 (or the pseudogene TRBV3-2) and J usage is TRBJ1-1, with TRBD1 as a possible D gene (6 bases). The read ends 3 residues shy of where the CDR3 ends; the end is completed using the germline J gene. V was shortened by 0 bases and J by 4 bases, with 12 bases between the two germline ends. This CDR3 has 15 amino acids. The V gene's germline CDR1 is LGHDT and CDR2 YNNKEL (reference sequence).

Note on this clone: Coverage ceases 3 residues before the CDR3 finishes, and the germline J gene fills in the end. The chain has TRBV4-1 and TRBJ2-5; 7 nucleotides match TRBD2. Looked up from germline, CDR1 is MGHRA and CDR2 is YSYEKL. V dropped 10 bases and J dropped 2; count of bases not matched to a gene: 7. This CDR3 spans 13 amino acids. Partial CDR3 DNA: TGCGCCACCTCCCCGGGACTACAAGAGACC. It codes for CATSPGLQET. The CDR3 in its entirety is CATSPGLQETQYF.

Concerning this clone: The CDR3 end falls 3 residues outside the read, so it is completed with the germline J gene. This chain uses TRBV5-5 with TRBJ1-1; D gene unclear. Germline CDR1 SGHKS, CDR2 YYEKEE (reference sequence). V dropped 1 base and J dropped 1 base, with 5 bases sitting between them. This CDR3 comprises 13 residues. CDR3 region: CASSLPRNTEAFF. The covered CDR3 bases are TGTGCCAGCAGCTTGCCCAGGAACACTGAA.

Details on this clone: With the read ending 3 residues before the CDR3 end, the germline J gene is used to fill in that end. The chain uses TRBV18 and TRBJ2-4; possible D gene TRBD2, 6 bases. This CDR3 region has 16 residues. Trimming pared 0 bases from V and 0 bases from J, leaving 9 bases between. Germline lookup yields CDR1 KGHSH and CDR2 LQKENI. Partial CDR3 DNA: TGTGCCAGCTCACCACCGTCGGGACTAGCCAAAAACATT. This gives the protein CASSPPSGLAKNI. The entire CDR3 reads CASSPPSGLAKNIQYF.

As to this clone: The read gets to within 3 residues of the CDR3 end, and the germline J gene fills in the rest. This chain connects TRBV20-1 to TRBJ2-5; no clear D gene. V lost 6 bases and J lost 4, with 15 bases in between. Germline V gene data show CDR1 as DFQATT and CDR2 as SNEGSKA (reference sequence). The CDR3 covers 13 residues. CDR3 sequence: CSARSHYRETQYF. The covered CDR3 bases are TGCAGTGCCCGTTCGCACTACCGAGAGACC.